These 13 T cell receptor beta chains were sequenced from one sample in a study of T cell changes during pregnancy in multiple sclerosis. Sequencing was performed with immunoSEQ multiplex PCR; in TCRdb, only in-frame clones are kept and a portion is missing. The sample gives tens of thousands of clones, nearly 90% of which show up once; about 1.2% is in the top ten. The sample in question was CD4+ T cells from peripheral blood mononuclear cells, obtained in the first trimester of pregnancy. Receptors were obtained from a female donor with multiple sclerosis, enrolled in a pregnancy study.

This rearrangement joins TRBV7-2 to TRBJ2-7; 10 bases agree with TRBD2. CDR3 length equals 17 residues. The V gene's germline CDR1 is SGHTA and CDR2 FQGNSA. V shed 1 base, J shed 2 bases, and the junction held 8 bases outside the gene matches. The CDR3 coding sequence is TGTGCCAGCAGCTTAGACGTACTAGCGGGATACACCTACGAGCAGTACTTC. Protein: CASSLDVLAGYTYEQYF.

The chain recombines TRBV7-2 with TRBJ1-5, with D possibly being TRBD1 (5 bases). The V gene lost 0 bases and the J gene lost 5 bases, with 14 bases spanning the gap. Germline V lookup: CDR1 SGHTA, CDR2 FQGNSA. This CDR3 is 16 amino acids long. The CDR3 DNA sequence: TGTGCCAGCAGCTTAGCTGGCGGGGGTCTGGATCAGCCCCAGCATTTT. Its translation is CASSLAGGGLDQPQHF.

The chain combines TRBV18 with TRBJ2-7; 15 bases fit TRBD2. From germline, CDR1 is KGHSH and CDR2 LQKENI. V lost 6 bases to trimming and J lost 12 bases; unmatched junction nucleotides: 9. The CDR3 length is 14 residues. CDR3 in DNA: TGTGCCAGCTCCTCGGGGACTAGCGGGAGGATCGGGTACTTC. Its translation: CASSSGTSGRIGYF.

The CDR3 sequence: CASSLGVTGGPQETQYF. The CDR3 region has the DNA TGTGCCAGCAGCTTGGGCGTGACAGGGGGTCCCCAAGAGACCCAGTACTTC. The chain carries TRBV5-5 and TRBJ2-5, with 9 nucleotides matching TRBD1. This CDR3 has 17 amino acids. CDR1 and CDR2 (germline): SGHKS, YYEKEE (reference sequence). V trimming: 0 bases; J trimming: 1 base; junction bases outside the gene matches: 7. The full variable domain, completed using reference TRBV5-5 and TRBJ2-5, is DAGVTQSPTHLIKTRGQQVTLRCSPISGHKSVSWYQQVLGQGPQFIFQYYEKEERGRGNFPDRFSARQFPNYSSELNVNALLLGDSALYLCASSLGVTGGPQETQYFGPGTRLLVL.

The chain employs TRBV2 and TRBJ2-7, with 8 positions matching TRBD1. Germline CDR1 SNHLY, CDR2 FYNNEI. V trimming: 6 bases; J trimming: 4 bases; junction bases outside the gene matches: 8. The CDR3 runs 14 residues. The CDR3 here is CASRPGQAIYEQYF. For the CDR3, the DNA is TGTGCCAGCAGGCCGGGACAGGCTATATACGAGCAGTACTTC. The full variable domain, in which reference TRBV2 and TRBJ2-7 provide the parts outside the CDR3, is EPEVTQTPSHQVTQMGQEVILRCVPISNHLYFYWYRQILGQKVEFLVSFYNNEISEKSEIFDDQFSVERPDGSNFTLKIRSTKLEDSAMYFCASRPGQAIYEQYFGPGTRLTVT.

This chain connects TRBV29-1 to TRBJ2-1; 11 nucleotides agree with TRBD2. Germline-derived CDR1 and CDR2 are SQVTM and ANQGSEA. V lost 7 bases, J lost 6 bases, and 5 bases stayed unmatched. This CDR3 region has 13 residues. CDR3 in DNA: TGCAGCGGATATAGCGGGGGGGTCAATGAGCAGTTCTTC. It specifies CSGYSGGVNEQFF.

The genes are TRBV7-9 and TRBJ1-2; no reliable D call. CDR3 length: 12 residues. Deletions cut 9 bases from V and 8 bases from J, with 16 bases between. Germline CDR1 and CDR2: SEHNR and FQNEAQ (reference sequence). DNA of the CDR3: TGTGCCAGTAACCCCAGCGCGGGAGGCTACACCTTC. It translates to CASNPSAGGYTF.

This clone has just one count. J is TRBJ1-1 and V is TRBV2; 9 bases are shared with TRBD1. The germline V gene has CDR1 SNHLY and CDR2 FYNNEI. This CDR3 region has 13 residues. J was trimmed by 5 bases and V by 6 bases; bases with no gene match: 4. CDR3 in amino acids: CASSTGGFTEAFF. CDR3 DNA sequence: TGTGCCAGCAGCACAGGGGGCTTTACTGAAGCTTTCTTT.

This clone showed up just once. This may arise from a read error, as a much more abundant clone is one base away. This chain connects TRBV5-1 to TRBJ2-7; 8 nucleotides align to TRBD2. The germline gives CDR1 SGHRS, CDR2 YFSETQ. The CDR3 spans 16 residues. The CDR3 spells CANSLAVTSGGGEQYF. The CDR3 nucleotides are TGCGCCAACAGCTTGGCCGTCACTAGCGGTGGGGGAGAGCAGTACTTC.

This rearrangement joins TRBV5-1 to TRBJ2-1; TRBD2 matches 9 bases. Germline V gene data show CDR1 as SGHRS and CDR2 as YFSETQ. V dropped 5 bases and J dropped 9; count of bases not matched to a gene: 6. This CDR3 comprises 13 residues. This chain's CDR3 is CASSLAGGLEQFF. As DNA, the CDR3 is TGCGCCAGCAGTCTGGCGGGAGGGCTTGAGCAGTTCTTC.

V usage is TRBV27 and J usage is TRBJ2-1; 10 positions match TRBD1. Per the germline V gene, CDR1 is MNHEY and CDR2 is SMNVEV (reference sequence). The ends lost 10 bases at V and 6 bases at J; junction bases unmatched: 9. The CDR3 runs to 14 residues. The CDR3 nucleotides are TGTGCCATCCAGAGACAGGGGGCTCTCAATGAGCAGTTCTTC. Protein product: CAIQRQGALNEQFF.

The rearrangement uses TRBV30 and TRBJ2-7, with 7 nucleotides matching TRBD1. The CDR3 sequence is 12 residues long. CDR1 GTSNPN and CDR2 SVGIG come from the germline V gene (reference sequence). The J segment lost 2 bases and the V segment lost 7 bases, leaving 5 bases of the junction unmatched. The DNA of the CDR3 is TGTGCCTCCCCGACAGGGACCTACGAGCAGTACTTC. Protein sequence: CASPTGTYEQYF.

CDR3 in amino acids: CASSDSQRGVQFF. CDR3 nucleotide sequence: TGTGCCAGCAGTGACTCCCAGCGGGGAGTGCAGTTCTTC. The rearrangement joins TRBV6-4 to TRBJ2-1; 7 bases line up with TRBD2. CDR1 is MRHNA and CDR2 is SNTAGT in the germline V gene. The CDR3 loop spans 13 amino acids. Unmatched junction bases numbered 5, after V lost 0 bases and J lost 12 bases.